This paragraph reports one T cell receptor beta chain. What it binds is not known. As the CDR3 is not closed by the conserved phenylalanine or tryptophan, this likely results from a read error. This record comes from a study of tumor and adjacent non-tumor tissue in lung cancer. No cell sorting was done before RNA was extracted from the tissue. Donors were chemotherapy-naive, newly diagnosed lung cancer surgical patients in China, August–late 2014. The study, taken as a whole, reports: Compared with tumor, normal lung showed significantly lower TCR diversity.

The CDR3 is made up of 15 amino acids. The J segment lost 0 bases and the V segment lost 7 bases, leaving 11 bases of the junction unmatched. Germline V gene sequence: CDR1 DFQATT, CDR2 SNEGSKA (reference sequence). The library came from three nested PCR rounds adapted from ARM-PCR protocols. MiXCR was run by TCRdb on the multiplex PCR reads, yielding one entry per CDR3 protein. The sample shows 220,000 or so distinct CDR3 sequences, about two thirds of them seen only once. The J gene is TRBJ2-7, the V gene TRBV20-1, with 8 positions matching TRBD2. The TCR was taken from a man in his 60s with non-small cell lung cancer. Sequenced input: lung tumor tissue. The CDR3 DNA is TGCAGTGAGGCGCCGATAGCGGGAAGCTCCTACGAGCAGTACCTC. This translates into CSEAPIAGSSYEQYL.